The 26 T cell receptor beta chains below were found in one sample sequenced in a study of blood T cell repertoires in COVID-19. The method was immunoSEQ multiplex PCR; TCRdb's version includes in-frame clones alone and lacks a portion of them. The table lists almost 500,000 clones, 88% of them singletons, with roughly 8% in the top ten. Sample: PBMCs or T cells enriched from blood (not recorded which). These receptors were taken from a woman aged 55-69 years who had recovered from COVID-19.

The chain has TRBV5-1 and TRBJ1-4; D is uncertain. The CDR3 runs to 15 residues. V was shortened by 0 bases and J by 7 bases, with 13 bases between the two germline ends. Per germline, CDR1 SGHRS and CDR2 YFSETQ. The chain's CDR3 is CASSLAVGRSEKLFF. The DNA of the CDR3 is TGCGCCAGCAGCTTGGCCGTCGGTAGAAGTGAAAAACTGTTTTTT.

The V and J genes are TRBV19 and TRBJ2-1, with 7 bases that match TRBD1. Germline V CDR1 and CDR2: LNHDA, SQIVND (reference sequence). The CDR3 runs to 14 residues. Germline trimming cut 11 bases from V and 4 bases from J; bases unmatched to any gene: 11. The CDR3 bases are TGTGCCTCAGGGGAGACAGGGCGGTACAATGAGCAGTTCTTC. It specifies CASGETGRYNEQFF.

The CDR3 nucleotides are TGTGCCAGCAGTGGAGACAGGGGAGAGGCGCAGCCCCAGCATTTT. As protein: CASSGDRGEAQPQHF. The V call is TRBV2, the J call TRBJ1-5, with 8 bases matching TRBD1. The CDR3 spans 15 residues. V lost 4 bases to trimming and J lost 7 bases; unmatched junction nucleotides: 9. Germline CDR1 reads SNHLY; CDR2 reads FYNNEI.

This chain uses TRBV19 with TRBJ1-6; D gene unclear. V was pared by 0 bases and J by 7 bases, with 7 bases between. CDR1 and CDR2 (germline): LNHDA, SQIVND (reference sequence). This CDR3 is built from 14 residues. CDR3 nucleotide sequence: TGTGCCAGTAGTATAGACAGAACGAATTCACCCCTCCACTTT. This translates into CASSIDRTNSPLHF.

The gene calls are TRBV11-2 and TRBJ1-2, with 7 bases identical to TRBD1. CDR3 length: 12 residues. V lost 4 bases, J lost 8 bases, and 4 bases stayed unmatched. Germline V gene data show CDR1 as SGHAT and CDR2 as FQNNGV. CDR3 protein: CASSYGTEGYTF. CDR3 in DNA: TGTGCCAGCAGCTACGGGACAGAAGGCTACACCTTC.

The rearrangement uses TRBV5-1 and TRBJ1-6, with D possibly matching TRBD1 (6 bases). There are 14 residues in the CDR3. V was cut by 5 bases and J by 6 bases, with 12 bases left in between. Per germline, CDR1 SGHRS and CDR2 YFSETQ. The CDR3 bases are TGCGCCAGCAGTTCACAGGGTGGTAATTCACCCCTCCACTTT. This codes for CASSSQGGNSPLHF.

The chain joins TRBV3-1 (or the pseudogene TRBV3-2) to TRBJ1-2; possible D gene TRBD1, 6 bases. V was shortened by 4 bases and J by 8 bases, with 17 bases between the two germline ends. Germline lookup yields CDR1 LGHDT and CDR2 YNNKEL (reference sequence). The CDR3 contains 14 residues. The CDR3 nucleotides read TGTGCCAGCAGCCCTATGGGGGCGACGGGCGGCTACACCTTC. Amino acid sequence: CASSPMGATGGYTF.

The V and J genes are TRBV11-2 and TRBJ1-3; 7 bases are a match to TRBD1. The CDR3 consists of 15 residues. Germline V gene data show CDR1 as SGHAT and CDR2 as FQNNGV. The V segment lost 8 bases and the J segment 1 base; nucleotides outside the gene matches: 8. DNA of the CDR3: TGTGCCAGCTCAGCCCAGGGGGTTTCTGGAAACACCATATATTTT. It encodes CASSAQGVSGNTIYF.

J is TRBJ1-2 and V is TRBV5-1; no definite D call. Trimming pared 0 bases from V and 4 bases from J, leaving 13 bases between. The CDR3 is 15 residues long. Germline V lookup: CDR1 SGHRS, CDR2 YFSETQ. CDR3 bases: TGCGCCAGCAGCTTGGCCCTGGATGGGCCCTATGGCTACACCTTC. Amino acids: CASSLALDGPYGYTF. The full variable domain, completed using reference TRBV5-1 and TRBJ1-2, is KAGVTQTPRYLIKTRGQQVTLSCSPISGHRSVSWYQQTPGQGLQFLFEYFSETQRNKGNFPGRFSGRQFSNSRSEMNVSTLELGDSALYLCASSLALDGPYGYTFGSGTRLTVV.

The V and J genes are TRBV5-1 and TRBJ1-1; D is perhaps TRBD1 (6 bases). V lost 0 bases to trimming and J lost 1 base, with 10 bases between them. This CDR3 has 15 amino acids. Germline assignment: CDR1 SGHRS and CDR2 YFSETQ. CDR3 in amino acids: CASSLEAGANTEAFF. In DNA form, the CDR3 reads TGCGCCAGCAGCTTGGAGGCAGGGGCGAACACTGAAGCTTTCTTT.

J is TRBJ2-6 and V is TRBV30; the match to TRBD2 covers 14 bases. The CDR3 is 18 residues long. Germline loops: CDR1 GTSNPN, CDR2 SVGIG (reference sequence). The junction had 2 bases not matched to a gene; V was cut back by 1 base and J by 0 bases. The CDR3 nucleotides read TGTGCCTGGAGTGGACTAGCGGGGGGGTCCTCTGGGGCCAACGTCCTGACTTTC. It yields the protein CAWSGLAGGSSGANVLTF.

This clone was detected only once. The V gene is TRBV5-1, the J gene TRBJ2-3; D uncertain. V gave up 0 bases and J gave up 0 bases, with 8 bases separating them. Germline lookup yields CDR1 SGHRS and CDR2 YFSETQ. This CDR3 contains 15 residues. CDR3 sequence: CASSLVSLSTDTQYF. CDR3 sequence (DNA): TGCGCCAGCAGCTTGGTTTCCCTCAGCACAGATACGCAGTATTTT.

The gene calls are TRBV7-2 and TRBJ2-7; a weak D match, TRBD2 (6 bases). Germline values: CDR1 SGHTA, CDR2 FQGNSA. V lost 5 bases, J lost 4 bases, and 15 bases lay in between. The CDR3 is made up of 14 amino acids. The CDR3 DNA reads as TGTGCCAGCAGCCGGGTGGAGGGGCCATACGAGCAGTACTTC. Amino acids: CASSRVEGPYEQYF.

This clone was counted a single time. The CDR3 loop reads CASSPGLDYEQYV. The DNA for the CDR3 is TGTGCCAGCAGCCCGGGACTTGACTACGAGCAGTACGTC. The chain uses TRBV3-1 (or the pseudogene TRBV3-2) and TRBJ2-7, with D maybe TRBD2 (6 bases). The CDR3 is made up of 13 amino acids. V lost 4 bases, J lost 3 bases, and 10 bases lay in between. Germline CDR1 reads LGHDT; CDR2 reads YNNKEL (reference sequence).

The CDR3 region has the DNA TGCGCCAGCAGTGAGCCATACAATGAGCAGTTCTTC. Its protein product is CASSEPYNEQFF. The chain is built from TRBV10-2 and TRBJ2-1; the D is unclear. V was pared by 2 bases and J by 4 bases, with 3 bases between. This CDR3 comprises 12 residues. The germline V gene has CDR1 WSHSY and CDR2 SAAADI.

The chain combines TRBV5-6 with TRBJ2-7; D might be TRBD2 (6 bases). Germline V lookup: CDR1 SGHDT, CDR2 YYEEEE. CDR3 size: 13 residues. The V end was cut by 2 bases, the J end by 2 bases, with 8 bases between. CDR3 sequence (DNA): TGTGCCAGCAGCTTCTGGAGGGCCTACGAGCAGTACTTC. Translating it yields CASSFWRAYEQYF.

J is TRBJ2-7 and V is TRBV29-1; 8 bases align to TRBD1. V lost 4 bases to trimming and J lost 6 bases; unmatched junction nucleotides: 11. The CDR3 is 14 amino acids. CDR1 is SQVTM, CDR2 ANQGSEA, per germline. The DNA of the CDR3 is TGCAGCGTTGGGAGAGGGACAGGCGGAGCCGAGCAGTACTTC. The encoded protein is CSVGRGTGGAEQYF.

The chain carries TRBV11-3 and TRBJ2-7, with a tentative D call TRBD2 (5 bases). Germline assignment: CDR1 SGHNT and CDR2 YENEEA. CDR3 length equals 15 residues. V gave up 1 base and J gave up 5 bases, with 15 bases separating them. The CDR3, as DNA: TGTGCCAGCAGCTTAGTTCATCTGTCCGGGAACGAGCAGTACTTC. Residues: CASSLVHLSGNEQYF.

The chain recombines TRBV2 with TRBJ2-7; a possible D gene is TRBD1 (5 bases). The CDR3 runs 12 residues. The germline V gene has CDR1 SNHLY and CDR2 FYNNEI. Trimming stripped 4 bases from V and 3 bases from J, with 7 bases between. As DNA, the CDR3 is TGTGCCAGCAGTGTCACAGGCTACGAGCAGTACGTC. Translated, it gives CASSVTGYEQYV.

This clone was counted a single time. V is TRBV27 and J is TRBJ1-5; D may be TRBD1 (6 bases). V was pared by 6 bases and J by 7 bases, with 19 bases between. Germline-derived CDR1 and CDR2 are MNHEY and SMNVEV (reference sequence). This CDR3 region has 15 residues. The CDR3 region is CASSLGGGWGQPQHF. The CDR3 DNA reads TGTGCCAGCAGCTTGGGGGGGGGCTGGGGGCAGCCCCAGCATTTT.

CDR3 DNA sequence: TGTGCCAGCAGCTCGGTGGAGGAGACCCAGTACTTC. It translates to CASSSVEETQYF. The chain links TRBV5-6 to TRBJ2-5; no firm D call. Trimming left V 3 bases short and J 5 bases short, with 8 bases between. Germline V gene data show CDR1 as SGHDT and CDR2 as YYEEEE. CDR3 length equals 12 residues. Filled out from reference TRBV5-6 and TRBJ2-5, the complete variable domain reads DAGVTQSPTHLIKTRGQQVTLRCSPKSGHDTVSWYQQALGQGPQFIFQYYEEEERQRGNFPDRFSGHQFPNYSSELNVNALLLGDSALYLCASSSVEETQYFGPGTRLLVL.

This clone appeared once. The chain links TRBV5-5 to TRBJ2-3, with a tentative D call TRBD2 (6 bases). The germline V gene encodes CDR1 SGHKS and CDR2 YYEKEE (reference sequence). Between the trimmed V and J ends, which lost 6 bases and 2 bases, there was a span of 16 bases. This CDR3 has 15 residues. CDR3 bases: TGTGCCAGCATCGAAGGAGGGTATTACACAGATACGCAGTATTTT. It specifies CASIEGGYYTDTQYF. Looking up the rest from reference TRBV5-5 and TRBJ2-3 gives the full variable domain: DAGVTQSPTHLIKTRGQQVTLRCSPISGHKSVSWYQQVLGQGPQFIFQYYEKEERGRGNFPDRFSARQFPNYSSELNVNALLLGDSALYLCASIEGGYYTDTQYFGPGTRLTVL.

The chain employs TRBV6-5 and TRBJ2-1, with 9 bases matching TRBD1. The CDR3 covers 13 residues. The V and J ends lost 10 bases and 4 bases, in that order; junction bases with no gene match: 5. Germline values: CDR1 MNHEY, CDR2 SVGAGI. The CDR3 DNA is TGTGCCATACAGGGGGCTCTGTACAATGAGCAGTTCTTC. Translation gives CAIQGALYNEQFF.

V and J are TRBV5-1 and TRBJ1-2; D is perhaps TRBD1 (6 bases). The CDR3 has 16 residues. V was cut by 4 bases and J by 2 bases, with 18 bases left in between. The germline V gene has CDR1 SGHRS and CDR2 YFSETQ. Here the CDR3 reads CASSQTLGATNYGYTF. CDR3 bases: TGCGCCAGCAGCCAGACCTTGGGGGCGACCAACTATGGCTACACCTTC.

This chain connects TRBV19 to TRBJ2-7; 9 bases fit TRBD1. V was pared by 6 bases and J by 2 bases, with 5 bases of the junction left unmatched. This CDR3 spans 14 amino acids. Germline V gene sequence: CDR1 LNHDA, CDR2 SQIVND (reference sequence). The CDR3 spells CASSHGTGTYEQYF. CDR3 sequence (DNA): TGTGCCAGTAGCCACGGGACAGGGACCTACGAGCAGTACTTC.

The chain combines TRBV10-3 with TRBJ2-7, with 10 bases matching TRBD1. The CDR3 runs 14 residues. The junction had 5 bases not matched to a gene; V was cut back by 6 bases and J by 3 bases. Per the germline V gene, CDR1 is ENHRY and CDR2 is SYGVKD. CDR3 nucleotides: TGTGCCATCAGGGGGGACAGGGGAGACTACGAGCAGTACTTC. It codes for CAIRGDRGDYEQYF.